A selection of T cell receptor beta chains follows, all from one sample in a study of tumor-infiltrating lymphocytes in primary liver carcinoma. TCRdb recomputed calls from the multiplex PCR reads with MiXCR, one row per CDR3 protein. The data contain more than 45,000 distinct CDR3 sequences, around 73% of them singletons. The source material was liver tumor tissue from sampling region 5. The receptors stem from a man in his forties with primary liver carcinoma and hepatitis B virus infection. Both conserved end residues are part of each CDR3. Each record gives: D gene, clone size, V gene, J gene, CDR3 protein, CDR3 DNA. A D gene is named only where the DNA matches it firmly. Size values are once, few and many counts, or a class for expanded clones, and some rows have none.

>-|-|TRBV7-3|TRBJ1-1
CASCPTGGLNTEAFF
TGTGCCAGCTGCCCGACGGGGGGCCTGAACACTGAAGCTTTCTTT
>TRBD2|-|TRBV5-6|TRBJ2-1
CASSPSGSGRENEQLF
TGTGCCAGCAGCCCGTCTGGGAGCGGGAGGGAGAATGAGCAGCTCTTC
>-|once|TRBV28|TRBJ1-5
CANLGDGNQPQHF
TGTGCCAACCTCGGCGACGGCAATCAGCCCCAGCATTTT
>-|-|TRBV29-1|TRBJ2-3
CSSGVCTDTQYF
TGCAGCTCCGGCGTTTGCACAGATACGCAGTATTTT
>-|-|TRBV10-3|TRBJ2-5
CPISATWLGETQYF
TGTCCCATCAGTGCGACATGGTTGGGAGAGACCCAGTACTTC
>-|-|TRBV7-9|TRBJ2-7
CASSLGGSGTYQQYF
TGTGCCAGCAGCTTAGGCGGCAGCGGCACCTACCAGCAGTACTTC
>-|-|TRBV6-5|TRBJ2-6
CASSRPWAGPFSGANVLTF
TGTGCCAGTAGCCGACCCTGGGCAGGGCCCTTCTCTGGGGCCAACGTCCTGACTTTC
>TRBD2|-|TRBV11-2|TRBJ2-2
CASGTRELFF
TGTGCTAGCGGGACCCGGGAGCTGTTTTTT
>TRBD2|-|TRBV5-1|TRBJ2-1
CASGSGLAGGPYNEQFF
TGCGCTAGCGGCTCCGGACTAGCGGGAGGGCCATACAATGAGCAGTTCTTC
>-|medium-sized|TRBV11-2|TRBJ2-1
CASSLGRNNEQFF
TGTGCCAGCAGCTTAGGCCGGAACAATGAGCAGTTCTTC
>-|-|TRBV10-3|TRBJ2-5
CAAAWDSQETQYF
TGTGCCGCAGCCTGGGATAGCCAAGAGACCCAGTACTTC
>-|-|TRBV11-1|TRBJ2-1
CTSRKKMRKGGDEQFF
TGTACCAGTAGAAAAAAAATGAGGAAAGGAGGGGATGAGCAGTTCTTC
>-|-|TRBV28|TRBJ2-7
CANSSGGAVNERYF
TGTGCCAACAGCTCAGGTGGGGCGGTCAACGAGCGGTACTTC
>TRBD2|many|TRBV6-5|TRBJ2-6
CASSYNPSGSTGANVLTF
TGTGCCAGCAGTTACAATCCTAGCGGGAGTACTGGGGCCAACGTCCTGACTTTC
>-|medium-sized|TRBV4-1|TRBJ2-3
CASSQNSDTQYF
TGCGCCAGCAGCCAAAACTCGGATACGCAGTATTTT
>-|-|TRBV28|TRBJ1-2
CASSVRDGYDYTF
TGTGCCAGCAGTGTCCGGGACGGCTATGACTATACCTTC
>TRBD2|-|TRBV11-2|TRBJ2-1
CVISTSGFYNEQLF
TGTGTCATCAGTACTAGCGGGTTCTACAATGAGCAGCTCTTC
>-|-|TRBV11-3|TRBJ2-1
CASSLGVPGLRHNEQFF
TGTGCCAGCAGCTTAGGCGTACCGGGACTCCGCCACAATGAGCAGTTCTTC
>-|-|TRBV2|TRBJ2-3
CTSSFEDTKYF
TGTACCAGTAGTTTCGAAGATACGAAGTATTTT
>-|-|TRBV4-3|TRBJ1-2
CDSRQEEGGRGYTF
TGCGACAGCAGACAAGAAGAGGGAGGCAGAGGCTACACCTTC
>TRBD2|-|TRBV7-8|TRBJ2-3
CTSSYGLADDTDMQYF
TGTACCAGCAGCTACGGACTAGCGGACGACACAGATATGCAGTATTTT
>-|-|TRBV5-1|TRBJ1-1
CASGLDGMNTEALF
TGCGCCAGCGGCTTGGACGGCATGAACACTGAAGCTCTCTTT
>TRBD1|once|TRBV28|TRBJ2-7
CASSFTGASYEKYF
TGTGCCAGCAGTTTTACAGGGGCCTCTTACGAGAAGTACTTC
>-|few|TRBV28|TRBJ1-1
CASSLRELAEASF
TGTGCCAGCAGTTTACGGGAATTGGCTGAAGCTTCCTTT
>-|many|TRBV5-1|TRBJ2-1
CASRVGGDSYNEQFF
TGCGCCAGCAGAGTGGGGGGAGACTCCTACAATGAGCAGTTCTTC
>-|-|TRBV21-1|TRBJ2-7
CASNRESGGGGADEQYF
TGTGCCAGCAACAGAGAAAGTGGTGGGGGAGGGGCAGACGAGCAGTACTTC
>-|-|TRBV29-1|TRBJ1-2
CSVDHYGCTF
TGCAGCGTTGATCACTATGGCTGCACCTTC
>TRBD1|-|TRBV6-6|TRBJ1-1
CTSSTGGTTVAFF
TGTACCAGTAGCACAGGGGGGACTACTGTAGCTTTCTTT
>TRBD1|-|TRBV4-3|TRBJ2-3
CASSRRQGGSGTQYF
TGCGCCAGCAGCCGCCGACAGGGGGGGTCAGGTACGCAGTATTTT
>-|-|TRBV6-2/TRBV6-3|TRBJ2-7
CAGSAGYEQCF
TGTGCCGGGTCGGCGGGCTATGAGCAGTGCTTC
>-|-|TRBV29-1|TRBJ2-3
CSFGLLNTRTDTQYF
TGCAGCTTTGGGTTGCTAAACACCAGAACAGATACGCAGTATTTT
>-|-|TRBV4-2|TRBJ2-1
CASNHAGGHGNNEQFF
TGTGCCAGCAACCACGCCGGGGGACATGGCAACAATGAGCAGTTCTTC
>-|-|TRBV6-5|TRBJ1-2
CASRTRINYGYTF
TGTGCCAGCCGGACAAGGATTAACTATGGCTACACCTTC
>-|-|TRBV11-3|TRBJ2-1
CASSLGVSDNGQLF
TGTGCCAGCAGCTTAGGCGTCTCGGACAATGGGCAGCTCTTC
>-|once|TRBV29-1|TRBJ1-1
CSVAAGWVMNTVAFF
TGCAGCGTTGCGGCGGGGTGGGTCATGAACACTGTAGCTTTCTTT
>-|few|TRBV29-1|TRBJ2-6
CSAAGAGANVLTF
TGCAGCGCTGCAGGGGCCGGGGCCAACGTACTGACTTTC
>TRBD2|-|TRBV28|TRBJ2-3
CVSRGRLGEGSTDAQYF
TGTGTCAGCCGTGGACGTTTGGGGGAGGGGAGCACAGATGCGCAGTATTTT
>TRBD1|once|TRBV4-2|TRBJ2-4
CASSQPVGQGKNIRYF
TGTGCCAGCAGCCAGCCCGTTGGACAGGGCAAAAACATTCGGTACTTC
>-|-|TRBV6-2/TRBV6-3|TRBJ2-7
CTSSLYASYEQYF
TGTACCAGCAGTTTGTACGCTAGCTACGAGCAGTACTTC
>-|-|TRBV6-1|TRBJ2-2
CASTESVNTGDLFF
TGTGCCAGCACTGAATCAGTGAACACCGGGGATCTGTTTTTT
>-|-|TRBV10-3|TRBJ1-1
CAIIDPGGKTEAFF
TGTGCCATCATTGATCCGGGCGGAAAAACTGAAGCTTTCTTT